These 8 T cell receptor beta chains share one sample of origin, sequenced in a study of T cell responses to AZD1222 COVID-19 vaccine. Sequencing used immunoSEQ multiplex PCR; TCRdb keeps in-frame clones, though not all of them. The data hold around 160,000 clones, with approximately 94% observed a single time. The sample in question was peripheral blood, obtained on day 0 of AZD1222 vaccination. The source is an adult in good health.

The chain couples TRBV5-1 to TRBJ2-2, with 7 bases fitting TRBD1. Trimming took 0 bases from V and 6 from J; bases not matched to a gene: 5. The CDR3 is 15 amino acids. Germline values: CDR1 SGHRS, CDR2 YFSETQ. The chain's CDR3 is CASSLDRGRAGELFF. CDR3 in DNA: TGCGCCAGCAGCTTGGACAGGGGACGGGCCGGGGAGCTGTTTTTT.

The chain uses TRBV12-3 or TRBV12-4 and TRBJ1-1; 7 nucleotides agree with TRBD1. Trimming removed 7 bases from V and 11 bases from J; junction bases left unmatched: 10. The CDR3 spans 12 residues. CDR3 sequence reads: CASTFGTVPAFF. CDR3 coding DNA: TGTGCCAGCACCTTCGGGACAGTTCCGGCTTTCTTT.

The CDR3 region is CASSVDSGRIEQFF. CDR3 bases: TGTGCCAGCAGCGTAGATAGCGGGAGGATTGAGCAGTTCTTC. The J gene is TRBJ2-1, the V gene TRBV9; TRBD2 matches at 10 bases. CDR3 length equals 14 residues. In germline, CDR1 is SGDLS, CDR2 YYNGEE. Trimming removed 0 bases from V and 9 bases from J; junction bases left unmatched: 3.

This chain links TRBV3-1 (or the pseudogene TRBV3-2) with TRBJ2-2; D remains ambiguous. The length of the CDR3 is 12 residues. Germline V gives CDR1 LGHDT, CDR2 YNNKEL (reference sequence). The ends were cut back, 8 bases at V and 4 bases at J, with 8 bases in the middle. Here the CDR3 DNA reads TGTGCCAGCGGCCGGGCCACCGGGGAGCTGTTTTTT. Protein product: CASGRATGELFF.

The chain is built from TRBV24-1 and TRBJ2-1, with D perhaps TRBD1 or TRBD2 (5 bases each). The CDR3 has 13 amino acids. Trimming took off 2 bases at V and 7 bases at J, with 8 bases between the two ends. Germline values: CDR1 KGHDR, CDR2 SFDVKD. The CDR3 nucleotides read TGTGCCACCAGTGATTCCGGGGCTAATGAGCAGTTCTTC. Protein product: CATSDSGANEQFF.

This chain connects TRBV19 to TRBJ2-5; TRBD2 matches 8 bases. The CDR3 has 14 residues. After removal of 6 bases from V and 5 bases from J, the junction contained 8 bases not matched to a gene. Germline-derived CDR1 and CDR2 are LNHDA and SQIVND (reference sequence). In DNA form, the CDR3 reads TGTGCCAGTAGAATTAGCGGGACGGATGAGACCCAGTACTTC. Amino acid sequence: CASRISGTDETQYF.

The sample holds a few counts of this clone. The rearrangement links TRBV5-5 to TRBJ2-1; D call uncertain. The CDR3 totals 15 residues. Between the trimmed V and J ends, which lost 4 bases and 0 bases, there was a span of 11 bases. Germline CDR1 is SGHKS and CDR2 is YYEKEE (reference sequence). CDR3 sequence: CASSPRPDSYNEQFF. CDR3 nucleotides: TGTGCCAGCAGCCCGCGCCCCGACTCCTACAATGAGCAGTTCTTC.

This clone came up once. The chain couples TRBV10-3 to TRBJ2-7; D call uncertain. V shed 0 bases and J shed 5 bases, with 14 bases lying between them. Germline V gene sequence: CDR1 ENHRY, CDR2 SYGVKD. The CDR3 is made up of 15 amino acids. CDR3 protein: CAISESQAGRDEQYF. CDR3 DNA sequence: TGTGCCATCAGTGAGTCGCAAGCAGGTAGGGACGAGCAGTACTTC.